A selection of T cell receptor beta chains follows, all from one sample in a study of a mutant IDH1 vaccine in newly diagnosed glioma. Generated by immunoSEQ multiplex PCR, the TCRdb table keeps only in-frame clones and is missing some. The data hold about 24,000 clones, with roughly 83% observed a single time. These receptors are not linked to any known antigen. The starting material was PBMCs, obtained from a glioma patient whose treatment included an IDH1 peptide vaccine. These receptors all stem from a man aged 35 to 55 with glioma. Both conserved end residues are part of each CDR3. The D gene is left open where the match is weak. Part of the rows lack a size; the others show once, few, many or a class for expanded clones.

cdr3_aa: CASSSTPSYNEQFF
cdr3_nt: TGCGCCAGCAGCAGTACTCCATCCTACAATGAGCAGTTCTTC
clone_size: .
v_call: TRBV5-1
d_call: .
j_call: TRBJ2-1

cdr3_aa: CASSLGTKETQYF
cdr3_nt: TGTGCCAGTAGCCTGGGGACAAAAGAGACCCAGTACTTC
clone_size: .
v_call: TRBV19
d_call: .
j_call: TRBJ2-5

cdr3_aa: CASSLWASGSMETQYF
cdr3_nt: TGTGCCAGCAGTTTATGGGCTAGCGGGAGTATGGAGACCCAGTACTTC
clone_size: .
v_call: TRBV28
d_call: TRBD2
j_call: TRBJ2-5

cdr3_aa: CASSRTQHAETQYF
cdr3_nt: TGTGCCAGCAGCAGGACGCAGCATGCGGAGACCCAGTACTTC
clone_size: .
v_call: TRBV6-5
d_call: .
j_call: TRBJ2-5

cdr3_aa: CASNRGQGNTEAFF
cdr3_nt: TGCGCCAGCAACAGGGGTCAGGGGAACACTGAAGCTTTCTTT
clone_size: .
v_call: TRBV5-1
d_call: TRBD1
j_call: TRBJ1-1

cdr3_aa: CASSQGAGTYGRKQYF
cdr3_nt: TGCGCCAGCAGCCAAGGCGCCGGGACCTATGGTAGGAAGCAGTACTTC
clone_size: .
v_call: TRBV4-3
d_call: .
j_call: TRBJ2-7

cdr3_aa: CASSYSTSGQQAEFF
cdr3_nt: TGTGCCAGCAGTTACTCGACTAGCGGACAACAGGCAGAGTTCTTC
clone_size: .
v_call: TRBV6-6
d_call: TRBD2
j_call: TRBJ2-1

cdr3_aa: CASSFQPGPVNTEAFF
cdr3_nt: TGTGCCAGCAGCTTCCAGCCGGGCCCCGTGAACACTGAAGCTTTCTTT
clone_size: once
v_call: TRBV7-9
d_call: .
j_call: TRBJ1-1

cdr3_aa: CATSTRKGTSGRGNEQFF
cdr3_nt: TGTGCCACCAGCACGCGGAAAGGGACTAGCGGGAGGGGGAATGAGCAGTTCTTC
clone_size: .
v_call: TRBV15
d_call: TRBD2
j_call: TRBJ2-1

cdr3_aa: CASSPTGTWGETQYF
cdr3_nt: TGTGCCAGCAGCCCTACGGGGACATGGGGGGAGACCCAGTACTTC
clone_size: .
v_call: TRBV7-3
d_call: .
j_call: TRBJ2-5

cdr3_aa: CASSPSGREGEKLFF
cdr3_nt: TGTGCCAGCAGCCCCTCGGGGAGGGAGGGTGAAAAACTGTTTTTT
clone_size: once
v_call: TRBV9
d_call: .
j_call: TRBJ1-4

cdr3_aa: CASSPIWGSNQPQHF
cdr3_nt: TGTGCCAGCAGCCCCATTTGGGGGAGCAATCAGCCCCAGCATTTT
clone_size: .
v_call: TRBV7-2
d_call: .
j_call: TRBJ1-5

cdr3_aa: CASSYSSDPLRGYTF
cdr3_nt: TGTGCCAGCAGTTACTCCTCGGACCCATTGAGAGGCTACACCTTC
clone_size: .
v_call: TRBV6-5
d_call: .
j_call: TRBJ1-2

cdr3_aa: CASSIQGGQTQYF
cdr3_nt: TGTGCCAGCAGTATACAGGGGGGGCAGACCCAGTACTTC
clone_size: few
v_call: TRBV2
d_call: .
j_call: TRBJ2-5

cdr3_aa: CASSSMTGASREQYF
cdr3_nt: TGTGCCAGCAGCTCCATGACAGGGGCGTCTAGAGAGCAGTACTTC
clone_size: .
v_call: TRBV5-4
d_call: TRBD1
j_call: TRBJ2-7

cdr3_aa: CASSPRTGGTDTQYF
cdr3_nt: TGTGCCAGCAGCCCGAGGACAGGGGGCACAGATACGCAGTATTTT
clone_size: .
v_call: TRBV11-3
d_call: TRBD1
j_call: TRBJ2-3

cdr3_aa: CASTQGLTQYEQYF
cdr3_nt: TGCGCCAGCACCCAGGGATTAACCCAATACGAGCAGTACTTC
clone_size: few
v_call: TRBV5-1
d_call: .
j_call: TRBJ2-7

cdr3_aa: CASSLGTVGDTQYF
cdr3_nt: TGTGCCAGCAGCTTAGGGACAGTTGGGGATACGCAGTATTTT
clone_size: .
v_call: TRBV7-9
d_call: .
j_call: TRBJ2-3

cdr3_aa: CASSYSKRRLNYEQYF
cdr3_nt: TGTGCCAGCAGTTACTCGAAAAGGCGTTTGAACTACGAGCAGTACTTC
clone_size: .
v_call: TRBV6-5
d_call: .
j_call: TRBJ2-7

cdr3_aa: CASSWGGSNQPQHF
cdr3_nt: TGTGCCAGCAGTTGGGGGGGTAGCAATCAGCCCCAGCATTTT
clone_size: .
v_call: TRBV2
d_call: .
j_call: TRBJ1-5

cdr3_aa: CASSLLETGGGWETQYF
cdr3_nt: TGTGCCAGCAGCTTATTGGAGACAGGGGGCGGGTGGGAGACCCAGTACTTC
clone_size: .
v_call: TRBV7-2
d_call: TRBD1
j_call: TRBJ2-5

cdr3_aa: CASTGEPYNEQFF
cdr3_nt: TGTGCCAGTACAGGGGAGCCCTACAATGAGCAGTTCTTC
clone_size: .
v_call: TRBV27
d_call: TRBD1
j_call: TRBJ2-1

cdr3_aa: CASRRTSATYEQYF
cdr3_nt: TGTGCCAGCCGACGGACTAGCGCTACCTACGAGCAGTACTTC
clone_size: .
v_call: TRBV18
d_call: TRBD2
j_call: TRBJ2-7

cdr3_aa: CASSEGISQYF
cdr3_nt: TGTGCCAGCAGTGAAGGGATTTCGCAGTACTTC
clone_size: .
v_call: TRBV2
d_call: .
j_call: TRBJ2-7

cdr3_aa: CASSERLAGAGTDTQYF
cdr3_nt: TGTGCCAGCAGTGAACGACTAGCGGGAGCAGGAACAGATACGCAGTATTTT
clone_size: once
v_call: TRBV6-1
d_call: TRBD2
j_call: TRBJ2-3

cdr3_aa: CASTLGRYPYEQYF
cdr3_nt: TGTGCCAGCACCCTTGGTCGTTACCCCTACGAGCAGTACTTC
clone_size: .
v_call: TRBV5-5
d_call: .
j_call: TRBJ2-7

cdr3_aa: CSASPDNLNTGELFF
cdr3_nt: TGCAGCGCCAGCCCGGACAACTTGAACACCGGGGAGCTGTTTTTT
clone_size: .
v_call: TRBV29-1
d_call: .
j_call: TRBJ2-2

cdr3_aa: CASSPGQKEAFF
cdr3_nt: TGCGCCAGCAGCCCTGGACAGAAAGAAGCTTTCTTT
clone_size: .
v_call: TRBV5-1
d_call: .
j_call: TRBJ1-1

cdr3_aa: CASRRQGELFF
cdr3_nt: TGTGCCAGCAGACGACAGGGGGAGCTGTTTTTT
clone_size: .
v_call: TRBV27
d_call: .
j_call: TRBJ2-2

cdr3_aa: CASSLGETQYF
cdr3_nt: TGTGCCAGCAGCTTAGGGGAGACCCAGTACTTC
clone_size: .
v_call: TRBV11-1
d_call: .
j_call: TRBJ2-5

cdr3_aa: CASSLRYYEQYF
cdr3_nt: TGTGCCAGCAGCCTACGGTACTACGAGCAGTACTTC
clone_size: .
v_call: TRBV5-6
d_call: .
j_call: TRBJ2-7

cdr3_aa: CASRPDSYTGELFF
cdr3_nt: TGTGCCAGCAGACCCGACAGTTACACCGGGGAGCTGTTTTTT
clone_size: .
v_call: TRBV6-5
d_call: .
j_call: TRBJ2-2

cdr3_aa: CASTFGRGYTEAFF
cdr3_nt: TGCGCCAGCACCTTCGGGAGGGGCTACACTGAAGCTTTCTTT
clone_size: .
v_call: TRBV5-1
d_call: .
j_call: TRBJ1-1

cdr3_aa: CASSWGPETQYF
cdr3_nt: TGTGCCAGCAGCTGGGGCCCCGAGACCCAGTACTTC
clone_size: .
v_call: TRBV5-6
d_call: .
j_call: TRBJ2-5

cdr3_aa: CASSQGQLNEKLFF
cdr3_nt: TGCGCCAGCAGCCAGGGACAGCTTAATGAAAAACTGTTTTTT
clone_size: .
v_call: TRBV5-1
d_call: TRBD1
j_call: TRBJ1-4

cdr3_aa: CASSSQTPPRETQYF
cdr3_nt: TGTGCCAGCAGCTCGCAGACTCCTCCCCGGGAGACCCAGTACTTC
clone_size: once
v_call: TRBV7-8
d_call: .
j_call: TRBJ2-5

cdr3_aa: CSVELFQGRETQYF
cdr3_nt: TGCAGCGTCGAACTATTCCAGGGGCGGGAGACCCAGTACTTC
clone_size: .
v_call: TRBV29-1
d_call: .
j_call: TRBJ2-5